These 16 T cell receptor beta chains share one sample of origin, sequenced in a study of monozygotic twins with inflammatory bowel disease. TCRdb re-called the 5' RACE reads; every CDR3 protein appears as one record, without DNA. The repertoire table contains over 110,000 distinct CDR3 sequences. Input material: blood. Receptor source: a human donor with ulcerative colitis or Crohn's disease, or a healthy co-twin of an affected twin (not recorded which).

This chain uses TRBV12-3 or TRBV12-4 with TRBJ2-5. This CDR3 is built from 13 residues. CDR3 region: CASSFGVGETQYF.

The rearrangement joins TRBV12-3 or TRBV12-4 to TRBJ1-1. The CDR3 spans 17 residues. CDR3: CASSLSRANTGGTEAFF.

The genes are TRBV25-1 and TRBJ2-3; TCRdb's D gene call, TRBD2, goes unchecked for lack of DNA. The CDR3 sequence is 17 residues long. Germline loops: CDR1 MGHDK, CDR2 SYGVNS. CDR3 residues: CASSEGFLAGYRDTQYF.

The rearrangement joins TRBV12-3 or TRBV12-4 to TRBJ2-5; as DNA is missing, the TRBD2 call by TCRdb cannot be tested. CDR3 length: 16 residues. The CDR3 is CASSFSLKGLGETQYF.

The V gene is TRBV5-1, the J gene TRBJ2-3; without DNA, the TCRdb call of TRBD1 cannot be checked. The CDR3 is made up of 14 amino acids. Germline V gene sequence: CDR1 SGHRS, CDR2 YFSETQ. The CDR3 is CASSAREGTDTQYF. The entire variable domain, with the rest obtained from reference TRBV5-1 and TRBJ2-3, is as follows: KAGVTQTPRYLIKTRGQQVTLSCSPISGHRSVSWYQQTPGQGLQFLFEYFSETQRNKGNFPGRFSGRQFSNSRSEMNVSTLELGDSALYLCASSAREGTDTQYFGPGTRLTVL.

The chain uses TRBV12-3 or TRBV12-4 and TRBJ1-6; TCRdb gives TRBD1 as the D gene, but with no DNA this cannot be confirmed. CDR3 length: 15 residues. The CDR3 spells CASSFDRGADSPLHF.

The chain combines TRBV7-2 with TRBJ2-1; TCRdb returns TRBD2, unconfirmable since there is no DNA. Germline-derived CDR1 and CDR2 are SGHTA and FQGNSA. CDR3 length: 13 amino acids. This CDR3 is CASLRTSLNEQFF.

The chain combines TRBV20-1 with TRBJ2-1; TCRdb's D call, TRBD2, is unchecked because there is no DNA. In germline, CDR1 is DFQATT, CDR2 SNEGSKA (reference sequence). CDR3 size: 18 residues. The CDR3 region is CSARDAKGNGGAFGEQFF.

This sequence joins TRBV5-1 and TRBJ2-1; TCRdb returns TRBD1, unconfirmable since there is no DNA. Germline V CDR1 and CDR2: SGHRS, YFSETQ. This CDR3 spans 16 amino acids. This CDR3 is CASSLMGQGAYNEQFF.

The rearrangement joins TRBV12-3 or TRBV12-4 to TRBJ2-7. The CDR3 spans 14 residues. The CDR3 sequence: CASSFGGSAYEQYF.

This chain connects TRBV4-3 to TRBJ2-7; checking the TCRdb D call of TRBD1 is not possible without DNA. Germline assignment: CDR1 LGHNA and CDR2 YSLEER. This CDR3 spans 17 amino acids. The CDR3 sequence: CASSQGVFRTGYYEQYF.

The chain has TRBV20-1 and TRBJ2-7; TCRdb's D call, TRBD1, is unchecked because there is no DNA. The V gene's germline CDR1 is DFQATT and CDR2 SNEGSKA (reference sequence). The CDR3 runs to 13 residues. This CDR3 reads CSASGTTFYEQYF.

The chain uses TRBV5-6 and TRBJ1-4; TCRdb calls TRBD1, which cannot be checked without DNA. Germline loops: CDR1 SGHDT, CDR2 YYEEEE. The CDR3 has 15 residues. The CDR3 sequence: CASSSYGTANEKLFF.

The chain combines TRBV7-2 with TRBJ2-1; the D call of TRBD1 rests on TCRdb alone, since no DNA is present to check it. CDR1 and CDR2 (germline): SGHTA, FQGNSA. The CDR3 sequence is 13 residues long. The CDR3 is CASSSRGLNEQFF.

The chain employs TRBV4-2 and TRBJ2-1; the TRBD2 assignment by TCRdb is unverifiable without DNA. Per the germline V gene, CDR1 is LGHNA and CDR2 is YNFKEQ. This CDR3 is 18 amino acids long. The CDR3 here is CASSRDASGGSQGYEQFF.

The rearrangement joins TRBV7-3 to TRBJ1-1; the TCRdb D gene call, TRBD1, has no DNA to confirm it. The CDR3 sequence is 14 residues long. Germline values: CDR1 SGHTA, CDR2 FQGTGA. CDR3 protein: CASSWGQGGTEAFF.